This T cell receptor beta chain was recorded in a study of blood T cell repertoires in COVID-19 (TCRdb year 2020). For the study in its entirety: Samples from collaborators originated in the United States, Italy and Spain and spanned both the acute and convalescent phases of COVID-19. Deeply sampled blood TCRbeta repertoires from subjects exposed to, actively infected with, or recovered from COVID-19 were included in the dataset. The repertoires were released in a freely available public database meant as a resource for research on the immune response to SARS-CoV-2. Where available, HLA class I and class II types were obtained from metadata supplied by the sample provider rather than from assay-based typing. The sample metadata nearly always contained a de-identified subject ID, COVID-19 status, age in years and sex. The samples were drawn from the first 160 participants of the ongoing ImmuneRACE study and from 950 to 1,500 subjects provided by 6 global collaborators. The material from the prospective study consisted of cDNA or gDNA derived from T cells, B-cell-depleted T cells, or PBMCs.

The CDR3 holds 13 amino acids from the cysteine to the phenylalanine. Kept here is only the CDR3 DNA, which spans 39 bases and is read in frame from base 1. Trimming costs V 3 bases and J 4 bases, and their ends lie 8 bases apart. TCRbeta CDR3 regions were amplified from genomic DNA using the immunoSEQ Assay, a bias-controlled multiplex PCR. The authors' analysis ran thus. The number of nucleated cells in each sample was estimated by amplification of reference gene primers within the assay. To quantify the absolute abundance of each unique TCRbeta CDR3 rearrangement, sequence reads were collapsed and filtered. For each sample, productive Simpson clonality was calculated as the square root of Simpson's diversity index across productive rearrangements. This is the immuneACCESS table as TCRdb keeps it, with only in-frame sequences that have V and J called. A part of the clones is gone; compared with another copy, unresolved V genes explain less than half, and the rest is unexplained. V, J and clone size are those of that table, while D and trimming were read from the DNA. This sample has a few hundred thousand clones in its table, and approximately 83% of those were observed once. Approximately 1.3% of the sample lies in the top ten.

Regarding this clone: The target of this receptor is not known. Base qualities are not recorded, but no much larger clone differs from it by a single base.

Participants in the prospective study were enrolled through a virtual design, were aged about 18 to 100 years, and lived in approximately 25 United States geographic areas. To assign participants to cohorts, the prospective study relied on clinical history that participants themselves reported in a screening survey and a study questionnaire. In the prospective study, mobile phlebotomists collected whole blood, serum and a nasopharyngeal or oropharyngeal swab from each participant. Prospective study participants could optionally give additional blood draws and questionnaires over an approximately two-month period. Prospective study blood samples were shipped either frozen or at room temperature before DNA extraction. What the study reported, not specific to this receptor: The amount of clinical and demographic metadata varied by source and participant and was provided uncurated.

This chain joins TRBV12-3 or TRBV12-4 to TRBJ2-3; no D gene can be assigned with confidence. The sequence derives from a woman between 40 and 55 years old with acute COVID-19. The specimen sequenced was PBMCs or T cells enriched from blood (not recorded which). The CDR3 corresponds to CASSLVRADTQYF. The DNA sequence is as follows: TGTGCCAGCAGTTTGGTACGGGCAGATACGCAGTATTTT.